The 10 T cell receptor beta chains in this list originate from one sample, sequenced in a study of regulatory T cells in long-lasting Graves disease. CDR3 regions were amplified by Arm-PCR using iRepertoire HTBI primers to build TCR beta libraries. TCRdb used MiXCR to reprocess the multiplex PCR reads, holding one entry per CDR3 protein. This sample yields 350,000 to 550,000 distinct CDR3 sequences, of which roughly 17% are seen a single time; around 23% belongs to the top ten. Noted time point: newly diagnosed GD, antithyroid drugs for less than 3 months. PBMCs provided the RNA from which the TCR library was made. The same specimen was also included in a second study, on T cells in Graves' hyperthyroidism and ophthalmopathy.

Sequenced here: peripheral blood mononuclear cells (PBMCs), sampled at new diagnosis, from a patient treated with antithyroid drugs. The receptors derive from a woman under 30 with Graves disease.

There are many counts of this clonotype. The chain carries TRBV10-3 and TRBJ2-7, with 11 bases aligning to TRBD2. The CDR3 extends over 16 amino acids. V lost 0 bases and J lost 4; bases outside the gene matches: 5. Germline V gives CDR1 ENHRY, CDR2 SYGVKD. The CDR3 bases are TGTGCCATCAGTGAGTCGACGACTAGCGGGAAATACGAGCAGTACTTC. Amino acids: CAISESTTSGKYEQYF.

The table lists this clonotype with many counts. V gene TRBV28 combines with J gene TRBJ2-1; 9 positions agree with TRBD2. With 8 bases clipped from V and 8 bases from J, the junction kept 13 bases outside the gene matches. The CDR3 extends over 15 amino acids. CDR1 MDHEN and CDR2 SYDVKM come from the germline V gene. As DNA, the CDR3 is TGTGCCAGCGTCCCTTCGAGCGGGAGGCTGGATGAGCAGTTCTTC. The encoded protein is CASVPSSGRLDEQFF.

The sample holds many counts of this clonotype. The gene calls are TRBV28 and TRBJ1-1; 8 nucleotides align to TRBD1. The germline gives CDR1 MDHEN, CDR2 SYDVKM. The CDR3 consists of 15 residues. Trimming took 7 bases from V and 4 from J; bases not matched to a gene: 11. As DNA, the CDR3 is TGTGCCAGCAACATTCCAGGGGGCATCACCACTGAAGCTTTCTTT. Translating gives CASNIPGGITTEAFF.

The sample holds many counts of this clonotype. This rearrangement joins TRBV7-2 to TRBJ2-1; unclear D gene. V gave up 3 bases and J gave up 4 bases, with 13 bases separating them. The CDR3 runs 15 residues. The germline gives CDR1 SGHTA, CDR2 FQGNSA. The CDR3 is CASSLEMSSYNEQFF. The CDR3 DNA reads TGTGCCAGCAGCTTGGAGATGTCTTCGTACAATGAGCAGTTCTTC.

This clonotype was counted at least ten times. This chain connects TRBV7-9 to TRBJ2-7; TRBD1 matches at 9 bases. This CDR3 comprises 15 residues. The germline V gene has CDR1 SEHNR and CDR2 FQNEAQ (reference sequence). With 0 bases clipped from V and 6 bases from J, the junction kept 6 bases outside the gene matches. The CDR3 region has the DNA TGTGCCAGCAGCTTAGCCGGGACAGGGACTTTCGAGCAGTACTTC. Translated: CASSLAGTGTFEQYF.

This clonotype has more than one count but fewer than ten. The chain recombines TRBV20-1 with TRBJ2-7; D is uncertain. Germline CDR1 and CDR2: DFQATT and SNEGSKA (reference sequence). Trimming left V 0 bases short and J 2 bases short, with 17 bases between. This CDR3 has 16 residues. The CDR3 DNA follows: TGCAGTGCTAGAGAAAATAGTTTGGGGTCACCCTACGAGCAGTACTTC. Its protein is CSARENSLGSPYEQYF.

V gene TRBV30 combines with J gene TRBJ1-2, with 8 bases that match TRBD1. In germline, CDR1 is GTSNPN, CDR2 SVGIG (reference sequence). J lost 5 bases, V lost 1 base, and 6 bases had no gene match. The CDR3 covers 14 residues. The CDR3 spells CAWSAVRGPYGYTF. The CDR3 region has the DNA TGTGCCTGGAGTGCGGTCAGGGGGCCATATGGCTACACCTTC.

J is TRBJ1-5 and V is TRBV3-1; D remains ambiguous. Germline CDR1 LGHDT, CDR2 YNNKEL (reference sequence). The CDR3 length is 12 residues. The V end was cut by 4 bases, the J end by 3 bases, with 4 bases between. The chain's CDR3 is CASSRANQPQHF. The CDR3 DNA is TGTGCCAGCAGCCGCGCCAATCAGCCCCAGCATTTT.

This clonotype appeared many times. The chain couples TRBV27 to TRBJ2-3; 14 nucleotides match TRBD2. CDR1 and CDR2 (germline): MNHEY, SMNVEV (reference sequence). Trimming removed 5 bases from V and 11 bases from J; junction bases left unmatched: 9. The CDR3 runs to 15 residues. CDR3 in amino acids: CASSQPTSGRAQQYF. The CDR3 bases are TGTGCCAGCAGTCAACCGACTAGCGGGAGGGCCCAGCAGTATTTT.

This clonotype was counted a few times. The J gene is TRBJ2-1, the V gene TRBV5-1, with TRBD2 matching 8 bases. The junction had 6 bases not matched to a gene; V was cut back by 8 bases and J by 5 bases. The V gene's germline CDR1 is SGHRS and CDR2 YFSETQ. CDR3 size: 13 residues. Written as DNA, the CDR3 is TGCGCCAGAGACGGGACTAGAGACAATGAGCAGTTCTTC. Translated, it gives CARDGTRDNEQFF. Looking up the rest from reference TRBV5-1 and TRBJ2-1 gives the full variable domain: KAGVTQTPRYLIKTRGQQVTLSCSPISGHRSVSWYQQTPGQGLQFLFEYFSETQRNKGNFPGRFSGRQFSNSRSEMNVSTLELGDSALYLCARDGTRDNEQFFGPGTRLTVL.